The clone carrying this TCR beta chain has only a few counts. This entry is derived from a study of T-cell reconstitution after alpha-beta-depleted transplantation in children. The CDR3 runs 20 residues. In germline, CDR1 is DFQATT, CDR2 SNEGSKA (reference sequence). Trimming cost V 6 bases and J 8 bases; bases outside gene matches: 30. Researchers prepared the TCRbeta library using unique molecular identifiers, the study reports. In TCRdb, the PCR reads were re-called with MiXCR into one record per CDR3 protein. The sample holds around 600,000 distinct CDR3 sequences, roughly a tenth seen once. This sample comprised PBMCs from the stem cell graft donor, obtained from the stem cell graft. This sequence originates from a human donor who donated a stem cell graft to a child with acute myeloid leukemia. The chain recombines TRBV20-1 with TRBJ2-1; 8 nucleotides align to TRBD2. The CDR3 DNA reads TGCAGTGCCCGTCGGCCACGGGGTAGCGGGATGATGGGCCAGATCGATGAGCAGTTCTTC. Its protein product is CSARRPRGSGMMGQIDEQFF.